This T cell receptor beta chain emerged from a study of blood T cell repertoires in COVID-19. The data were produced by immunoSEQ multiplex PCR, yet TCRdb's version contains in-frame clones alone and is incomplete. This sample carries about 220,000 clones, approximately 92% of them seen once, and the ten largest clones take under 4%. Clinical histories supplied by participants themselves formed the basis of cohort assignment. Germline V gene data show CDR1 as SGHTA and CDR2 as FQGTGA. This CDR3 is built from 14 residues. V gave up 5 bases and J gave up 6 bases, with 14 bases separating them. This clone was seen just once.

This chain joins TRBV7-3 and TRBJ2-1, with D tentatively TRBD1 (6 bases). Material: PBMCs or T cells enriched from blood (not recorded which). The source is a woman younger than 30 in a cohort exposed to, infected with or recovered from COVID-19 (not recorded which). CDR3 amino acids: CASSHGTYINEQFF. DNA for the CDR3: TGTGCCAGCAGCCACGGGACATATATCAATGAGCAGTTCTTC.